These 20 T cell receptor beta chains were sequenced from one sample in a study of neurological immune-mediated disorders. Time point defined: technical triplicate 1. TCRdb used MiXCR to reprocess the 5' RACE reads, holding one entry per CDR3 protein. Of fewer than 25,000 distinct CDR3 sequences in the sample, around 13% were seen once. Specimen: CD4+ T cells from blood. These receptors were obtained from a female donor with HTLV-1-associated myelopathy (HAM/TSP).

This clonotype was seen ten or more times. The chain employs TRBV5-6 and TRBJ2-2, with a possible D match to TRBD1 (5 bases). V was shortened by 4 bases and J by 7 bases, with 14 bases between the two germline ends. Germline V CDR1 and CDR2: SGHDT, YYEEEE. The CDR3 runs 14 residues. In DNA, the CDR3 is TGTGCCAGCAGCCCCAGGGTCCGTGTCGGGGAGCTGTTTTTT. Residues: CASSPRVRVGELFF.

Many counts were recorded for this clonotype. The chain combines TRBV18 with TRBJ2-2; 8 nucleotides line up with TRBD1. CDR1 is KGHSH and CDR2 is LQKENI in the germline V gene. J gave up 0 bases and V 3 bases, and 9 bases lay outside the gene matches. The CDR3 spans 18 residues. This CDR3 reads CASSPLDRAGPNTGELFF. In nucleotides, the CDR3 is TGTGCCAGCTCACCTCTGGACAGGGCCGGTCCGAACACCGGGGAGCTGTTTTTT. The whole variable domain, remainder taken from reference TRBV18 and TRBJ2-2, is NAGVMQNPRHLVRRRGQEARLRCSPMKGHSHVYWYRQLPEEGLKFMVYLQKENIIDESGMPKERFSAEFPKEGPSILRIQQVVRGDSAAYFCASSPLDRAGPNTGELFFGEGSRLTVL.

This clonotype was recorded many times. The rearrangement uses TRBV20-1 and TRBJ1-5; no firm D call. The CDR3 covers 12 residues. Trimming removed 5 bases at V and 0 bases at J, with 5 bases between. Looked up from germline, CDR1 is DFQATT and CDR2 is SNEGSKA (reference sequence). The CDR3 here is CSAQYSNQPQHF. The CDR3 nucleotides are TGCAGTGCTCAATATAGCAATCAGCCCCAGCATTTT.

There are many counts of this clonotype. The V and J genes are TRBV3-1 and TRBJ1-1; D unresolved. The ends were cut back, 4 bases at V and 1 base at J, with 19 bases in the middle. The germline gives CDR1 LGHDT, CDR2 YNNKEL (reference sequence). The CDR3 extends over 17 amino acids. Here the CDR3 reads CASSPRFPNLRNTEAFF. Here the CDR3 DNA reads TGTGCCAGCAGCCCGAGGTTCCCCAACTTAAGGAACACTGAAGCTTTCTTT.

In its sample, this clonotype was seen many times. CDR3 sequence (DNA): TGTGCCAGCTCAGAGGAGTCCTATAATTCACCCCTCCACTTT. Its translation is CASSEESYNSPLHF. The chain joins TRBV18 to TRBJ1-6; D uncertain. CDR3 size: 14 residues. The ends were cut back, 5 bases at V and 1 base at J, with 6 bases in the middle. Per germline, CDR1 KGHSH and CDR2 LQKENI.

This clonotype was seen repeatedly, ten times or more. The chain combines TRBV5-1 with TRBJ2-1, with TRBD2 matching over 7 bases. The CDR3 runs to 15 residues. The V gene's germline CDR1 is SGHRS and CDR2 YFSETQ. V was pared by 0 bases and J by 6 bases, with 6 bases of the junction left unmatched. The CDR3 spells CASSLDGGGGNEQFF. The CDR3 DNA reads TGCGCCAGCAGCTTGGATGGCGGCGGGGGCAATGAGCAGTTCTTC.

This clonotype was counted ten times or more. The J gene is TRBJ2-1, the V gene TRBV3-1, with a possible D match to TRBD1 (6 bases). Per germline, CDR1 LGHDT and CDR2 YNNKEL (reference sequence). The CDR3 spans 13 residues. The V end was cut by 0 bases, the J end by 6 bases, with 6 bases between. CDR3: CASSQDRGNEQFF. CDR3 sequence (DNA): TGTGCCAGCAGCCAAGACAGGGGCAATGAGCAGTTCTTC.

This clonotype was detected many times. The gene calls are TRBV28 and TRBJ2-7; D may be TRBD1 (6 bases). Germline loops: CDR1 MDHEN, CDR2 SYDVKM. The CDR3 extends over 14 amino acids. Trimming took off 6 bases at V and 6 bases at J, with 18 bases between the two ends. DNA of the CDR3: TGTGCCAGCAGATCTCGCCAGGGGCCGGTCGAGCAGTACTTC. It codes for CASRSRQGPVEQYF.

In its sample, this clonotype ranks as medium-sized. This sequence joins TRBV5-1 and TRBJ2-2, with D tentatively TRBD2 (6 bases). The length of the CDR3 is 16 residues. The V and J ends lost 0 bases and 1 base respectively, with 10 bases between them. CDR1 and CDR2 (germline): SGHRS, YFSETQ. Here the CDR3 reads CASSLAPSENTGELFF. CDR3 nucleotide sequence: TGCGCCAGCAGCTTGGCCCCTAGCGAGAACACCGGGGAGCTGTTTTTT.

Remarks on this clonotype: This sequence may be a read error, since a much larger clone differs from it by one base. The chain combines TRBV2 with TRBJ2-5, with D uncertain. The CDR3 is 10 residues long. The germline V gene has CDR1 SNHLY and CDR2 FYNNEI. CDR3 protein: CASIQETKYF. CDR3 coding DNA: TGTGCCAGTATCCAAGAGACCAAGTACTTC.

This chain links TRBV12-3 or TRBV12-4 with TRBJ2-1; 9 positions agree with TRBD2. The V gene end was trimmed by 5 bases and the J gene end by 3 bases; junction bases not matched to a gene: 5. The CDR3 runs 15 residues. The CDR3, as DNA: TGTGCCAGCAGTCTCGGGACTAGCAGCTACAATGAGCAGTTCTTC. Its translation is CASSLGTSSYNEQFF.

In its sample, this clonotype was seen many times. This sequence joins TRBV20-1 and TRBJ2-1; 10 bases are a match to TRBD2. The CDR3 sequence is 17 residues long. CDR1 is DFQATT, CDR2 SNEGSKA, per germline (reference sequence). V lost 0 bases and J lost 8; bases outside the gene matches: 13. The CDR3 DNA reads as TGCAGTGCTAGAGACCAGGAACAGCGGGAGGGCCTGGATGAGCAGTTCTTC. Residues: CSARDQEQREGLDEQFF.

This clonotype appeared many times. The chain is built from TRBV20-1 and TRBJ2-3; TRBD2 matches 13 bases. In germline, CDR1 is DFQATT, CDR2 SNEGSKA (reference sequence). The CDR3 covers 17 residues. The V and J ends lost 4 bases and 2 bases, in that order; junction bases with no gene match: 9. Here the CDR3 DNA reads TGCAGTGCTATATCCCCCACTAGCGGGAGGGACACAGATACGCAGTATTTT. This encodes CSAISPTSGRDTDTQYF.

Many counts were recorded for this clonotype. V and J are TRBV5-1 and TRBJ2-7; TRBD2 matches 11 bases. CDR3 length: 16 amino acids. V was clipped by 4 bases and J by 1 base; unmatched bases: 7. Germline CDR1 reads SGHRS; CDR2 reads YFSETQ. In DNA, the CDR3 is TGCGCCAGCAGCCCCCTAGCGGGAGGTATTTCCTACGAGCAGTACTTC. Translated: CASSPLAGGISYEQYF.

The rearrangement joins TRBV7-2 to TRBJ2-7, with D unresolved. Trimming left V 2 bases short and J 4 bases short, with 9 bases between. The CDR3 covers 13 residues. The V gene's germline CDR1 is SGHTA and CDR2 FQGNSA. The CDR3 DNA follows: TGTGCCAGCAGCTTAAACACCCGTTACGAGCAGTACTTC. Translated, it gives CASSLNTRYEQYF.

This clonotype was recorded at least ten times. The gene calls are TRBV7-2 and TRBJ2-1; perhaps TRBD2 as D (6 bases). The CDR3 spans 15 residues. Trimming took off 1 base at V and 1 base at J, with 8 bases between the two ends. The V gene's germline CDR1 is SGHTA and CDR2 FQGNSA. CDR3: CASSLGRGSYNEQFF. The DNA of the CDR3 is TGTGCCAGCAGCTTAGGGAGGGGTTCCTACAATGAGCAGTTCTTC.

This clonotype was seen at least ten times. CDR3 sequence (DNA): TGTGCCAGCAGTTCCACGACAGGCATCAATGAGCAGTTCTTC. This codes for CASSSTTGINEQFF. The genes are TRBV6-6 and TRBJ2-1; TRBD1 is a possible D gene (6 bases). CDR1 MNHNY and CDR2 SVGAGI come from the germline V gene (reference sequence). CDR3 size: 14 residues. V was cut by 4 bases and J by 6 bases, with 13 bases left in between.

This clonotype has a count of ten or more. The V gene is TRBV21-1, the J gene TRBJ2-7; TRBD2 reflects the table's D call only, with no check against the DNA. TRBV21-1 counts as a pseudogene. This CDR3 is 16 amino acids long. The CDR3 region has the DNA TGTGCCAGCAGCCTTTGGAGGAGCGGGAGGGCCTACGAGCAGTACTTC. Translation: CASSLWRSGRAYEQYF.

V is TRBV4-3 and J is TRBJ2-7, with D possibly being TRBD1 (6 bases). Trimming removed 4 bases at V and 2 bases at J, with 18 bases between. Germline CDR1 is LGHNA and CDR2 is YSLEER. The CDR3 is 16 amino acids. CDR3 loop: CASSRDRGGIAYEQYF. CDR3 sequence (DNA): TGCGCCAGCAGCCGAGATAGAGGGGGAATAGCCTACGAGCAGTACTTC.

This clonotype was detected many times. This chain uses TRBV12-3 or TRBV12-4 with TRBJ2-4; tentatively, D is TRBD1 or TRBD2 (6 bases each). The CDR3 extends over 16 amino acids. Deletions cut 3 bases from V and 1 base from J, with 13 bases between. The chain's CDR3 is CASSFGGRGAKNIQYF. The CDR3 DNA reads TGTGCCAGCAGTTTCGGGGGTAGGGGGGCCAAAAACATTCAGTACTTC.